The 18 T cell receptor beta chains given below trace back to one sample, sequenced in a study of beta chain features in type 1 diabetes. Study-wide findings and caveats: Moderate but significant shortening of TCRB CDR3s was recorded in all four CD4+ subsets from Type 1 diabetes patients.

All of the isolated RNA was reverse transcribed, so expressed TCRB transcripts were sequenced. Assay: immunoSEQ multiplex PCR; the TCRdb copy retains only in-frame clones and omits some. The table has 120,000 or so clones, approximately 15% seen once. Their target antigens are unknown. Sequenced: central memory CD4+ T cells from blood. The receptors shown here come from a man younger than 35 with type 1 diabetes.

The rearrangement joins TRBV29-1 to TRBJ2-3, with 7 bases identical to TRBD1. This CDR3 comprises 13 residues. Germline V gene lookup returns CDR1 SQVTM and CDR2 ANQGSEA. The J segment lost 0 bases and the V segment lost 5 bases, leaving 2 bases of the junction unmatched. The chain's CDR3 is CSVRGRSTDTQYF. CDR3 sequence (DNA): TGCAGCGTTAGGGGGCGCAGCACAGATACGCAGTATTTT.

This clone was seen many times. The J gene is TRBJ2-3, the V gene TRBV21-1; the D call TRBD2 from the table was never checked on the DNA. TRBV21-1 is shown as a pseudogene. CDR3 size: 14 residues. Here the CDR3 reads CATWAGLCTDTQYF. In nucleotides, the CDR3 is TGTGCCACCTGGGCGGGACTTTGCACAGATACGCAGTATTTT.

This chain uses TRBV5-1 with TRBJ2-4; no definite D call. Germline CDR1 is SGHRS and CDR2 is YFSETQ. V was shortened by 5 bases and J by 8 bases, with 17 bases between the two germline ends. This CDR3 contains 14 residues. CDR3 bases: TGCGCCAGCAGTTCCCGGGTGGTAGGAGACATTCAGTACTTC. It translates to CASSSRVVGDIQYF.

This clone was detected only once. The chain combines TRBV7-2 with TRBJ2-5; perhaps D is TRBD1 or TRBD2 (5 bases each). The CDR3 is 15 residues long. Germline V gene lookup returns CDR1 SGHTA and CDR2 FQGNSA. V lost 1 base and J 1 base, leaving 10 bases between the germline ends. For the CDR3, the DNA is TGTGCCAGCAGCTTAGGAGGGGTGGTCCAAGAGACCCAGTACTTC. Translated: CASSLGGVVQETQYF. The variable domain in full, completed from reference TRBV7-2 and TRBJ2-5, reads GAGVSQSPSNKVTEKGKDVELRCDPISGHTALYWYRQSLGQGLEFLIYFQGNSAPDKSGLPSDRFSAERTGGSVSTLTIQRTQQEDSAVYLCASSLGGVVQETQYFGPGTRLLVL.

The J gene is TRBJ1-1, the V gene TRBV7-2; unclear D gene. This CDR3 has 14 residues. Germline V CDR1 and CDR2: SGHTA, FQGNSA. Trimming removed 1 base at V and 3 bases at J, with 9 bases between. The DNA of the CDR3 is TGTGCCAGCAGCTTAGATAAGGCCTACACTGAAGCTTTCTTT. It codes for CASSLDKAYTEAFF.

This clone was counted only a few times. This chain uses TRBV2 with TRBJ2-1, with 8 bases fitting TRBD2. J gave up 2 bases and V 3 bases, and 9 bases lay outside the gene matches. Germline V CDR1 and CDR2: SNHLY, FYNNEI. CDR3 size: 17 residues. In DNA, the CDR3 is TGTGCCAGCAGTGATAAGAGGCGGGAGGCCCCCTACAATGAGCAGTTCTTC. Protein: CASSDKRREAPYNEQFF.

This clone has more than one count but fewer than ten. The chain joins TRBV2 to TRBJ2-7; the match to TRBD1 covers 9 bases. The V gene's germline CDR1 is SNHLY and CDR2 FYNNEI. The CDR3 spans 15 residues. The V and J ends lost 4 bases and 0 bases, in that order; junction bases with no gene match: 4. CDR3 nucleotides: TGTGCCAGCAGTGTGACAGGGGGTACCTCCTACGAGCAGTACTTC. It specifies CASSVTGGTSYEQYF.

In DNA form, the CDR3 reads TGTGCCAGCAGCCAAGGTTTTGGGACAGTGAACACTGAAGCTTTCTTT. It is translated as CASSQGFGTVNTEAFF. The chain carries TRBV4-2 and TRBJ1-1; 7 bases are a match to TRBD1. The CDR3 loop spans 16 amino acids. From germline, CDR1 is LGHNA and CDR2 YNFKEQ. V lost 1 base to trimming and J lost 0 bases; unmatched junction nucleotides: 5.

The chain links TRBV5-4 to TRBJ1-1; 7 positions match TRBD1. The CDR3 is made up of 15 amino acids. With 0 bases clipped from V and 3 bases from J, the junction kept 5 bases outside the gene matches. Germline values: CDR1 SGHNT, CDR2 YYREEE (reference sequence). This CDR3 reads CASSLDPRGDTEAFF. CDR3 in DNA: TGTGCCAGCAGCTTGGACCCCAGGGGGGACACTGAAGCTTTCTTT.

Of note for this clone: The identical CDR3 is also encoded by other nucleotide sequences in the sample. J is TRBJ1-2 and V is TRBV20-1, with D unclear. The CDR3 is 10 residues long. V was shortened by 6 bases and J by 2 bases, with 4 bases between the two germline ends. In germline, CDR1 is DFQATT, CDR2 SNEGSKA (reference sequence). Written as DNA, the CDR3 is TGCAGTGCCCCAAACTATGGCTACACCTTC. It is translated as CSAPNYGYTF.

As concerns this clone: One end of the junction is discordant with germline, which a read error may explain. The chain combines TRBV4-3 with TRBJ2-2, with 9 bases matching TRBD2. Germline V gene lookup returns CDR1 LGHNA and CDR2 YSLEER. CDR3 length: 16 residues. The CDR3 protein is CSSSQVAGGPFGELFF. CDR3 bases: TGCTCCAGCAGCCAAGTTGCGGGGGGGCCGTTCGGGGAGCTGTTTTTT.

The chain links TRBV6-5 to TRBJ1-5, with a weak D call TRBD1 (6 bases). V shed 4 bases and J shed 6 bases, with 13 bases lying between them. Germline CDR1 MNHEY, CDR2 SVGAGI. CDR3 length: 14 amino acids. CDR3 sequence reads: CASSSQGGGQPQHF. The CDR3 coding sequence is TGTGCCAGCAGTTCACAGGGAGGGGGTCAGCCCCAGCATTTT.

This clone was detected only once. The chain uses TRBV7-3 and TRBJ1-6; 11 bases fit TRBD1. This CDR3 region has 15 residues. Germline lookup yields CDR1 SGHTA and CDR2 FQGTGA. Trimming at V came to 3 bases and at J to 8 bases, leaving 3 bases not matched to a gene. Here the CDR3 DNA reads TGTGCCAGCAGCTTGGGGACAGGGGGTTATTCACCCCTCCACTTT. The encoded protein is CASSLGTGGYSPLHF. Full variable domain (remainder filled in from reference TRBV7-3 and TRBJ1-6): GAGVSQTPSNKVTEKGKYVELRCDPISGHTALYWYRQSLGQGPEFLIYFQGTGAADDSGLPNDRFFAVRPEGSVSTLKIQRTERGDSAVYLCASSLGTGGYSPLHFGNGTRLTVT.

This clone was detected only a few times. The chain employs TRBV7-3 and TRBJ2-5, with 7 bases aligning to TRBD2. Trimming at V came to 3 bases and at J to 1 base, leaving 2 bases not matched to a gene. CDR1 and CDR2 (germline): SGHTA, FQGTGA. CDR3 length: 14 amino acids. CDR3 bases: TGTGCCAGCAGCTTGGGGACTACCCAAGAGACCCAGTACTTC. It encodes CASSLGTTQETQYF.

In this sample, this clone turned up a few times. The J gene is TRBJ2-3, the V gene TRBV4-3; possible D gene TRBD2, 7 bases. V was shortened by 0 bases and J by 3 bases, with 16 bases between the two germline ends. The CDR3 runs to 17 residues. Germline CDR1 reads LGHNA; CDR2 reads YSLEER. In nucleotides, the CDR3 is TGCGCCAGCAGCCAAGAAGCCGCGGGGGCCAGAACAGATACGCAGTATTTT. Its translation: CASSQEAAGARTDTQYF.

This clone was detected a few times. V usage is TRBV10-3 and J usage is TRBJ2-7, with D possibly matching TRBD2 (6 bases). Germline assignment: CDR1 ENHRY and CDR2 SYGVKD. There are 14 residues in the CDR3. The ends were cut back, 7 bases at V and 1 base at J, with 14 bases in the middle. The CDR3 bases are TGTGCCATCACTTCGGGGAGGAATTCCTACGAGCAGTACTTC. It translates to CAITSGRNSYEQYF.

The V call is TRBV7-2, the J call TRBJ2-3; 11 nucleotides line up with TRBD2. The CDR3 covers 18 residues. With V trimmed by 5 bases and J by 2 bases, 12 bases remained unmatched. Germline CDR1 is SGHTA and CDR2 is FQGNSA. DNA of the CDR3: TGTGCCAGCAGCGAAGCTCCCCTAGCGGGGGGCTACACAGATACGCAGTATTTT. Translation gives CASSEAPLAGGYTDTQYF.

In its sample, this clone was seen many times. The chain couples TRBV4-1 to TRBJ2-1; 7 nucleotides line up with TRBD2. The CDR3 covers 18 residues. V trimming: 0 bases; J trimming: 4 bases; junction bases outside the gene matches: 12. Per the germline V gene, CDR1 is MGHRA and CDR2 is YSYEKL. Here the CDR3 reads CASSQDRRRLAGYNEQFF. The CDR3 coding sequence is TGCGCCAGCAGCCAAGATAGAAGGAGACTAGCTGGTTACAATGAGCAGTTCTTC.